These T cell receptor beta chains were read from a single sample in a study of CD8+CD57+ T cells in acquired aplastic anemia. TCRdb redid the calling of the reads with MiXCR, one entry per CDR3 protein. The sample yields roughly 160,000 distinct CDR3 sequences, 71% seen once. What was sequenced was sorted CD4+, CD8+, or CD8+CD57+ T cells (not recorded which) from PBMCs. The receptors shown here come from a human donor with aplastic anemia. The CDR3 runs from the conserved cysteine through the conserved F or W. The D gene is left open where the match is weak. Rows may omit the clone size; those that give it use once, few, many or a size class.

cdr3_length	v_call	clone_size	d_call	j_call	cdr3_nt	cdr3_aa
18	TRBV20-1	-	TRBD2	TRBJ2-7	TGCAGTGCTAGAGTGATGACTACGACTAGCGGGGAAAACTACGAGCAGTACTTC	CSARVMTTTSGENYEQYF
13	TRBV2	-	TRBD1	TRBJ1-2	TGTGCCAGCAGCGGGCAGGGGGCAGATGGCTACACCTTC	CASSGQGADGYTF
14	TRBV24-1	-	-	TRBJ2-1	TGTGCCACCAGTGATTTGCCTAGCCCGAATGAGCAGTTCTTC	CATSDLPSPNEQFF
14	TRBV2	-	TRBD2	TRBJ2-7	TGTGCCAGCGCTAGCGGGGGGTCGACCTACGAGCAGTACTTC	CASASGGSTYEQYF
14	TRBV20-1	once	TRBD1	TRBJ2-3	TGCAGTGAGGGAGGACAGGGGAAGGCAGATACGCAGTATTTT	CSEGGQGKADTQYF
14	TRBV24-1	large	TRBD1	TRBJ2-4	TGTGCCACCAGTGGGGACAGGGGGGGAGGCATTCAGTACTTC	CATSGDRGGGIQYF
14	TRBV2	-	-	TRBJ2-1	TGTGCCAGCAGCAGGATGTTCATAGGCGATGAGCAGTTCTTC	CASSRMFIGDEQFF
16	TRBV25-1	-	TRBD1	TRBJ2-3	TGTGCCAGCAGTGAGGGTGCTAGGGACAGAGAAGATACGCAGTATTTT	CASSEGARDREDTQYF
16	TRBV9	-	TRBD1	TRBJ1-1	TGTGCCAGCAGCCCCCGGACAGGGACCTTGAACACTGAAGCTTTCTTT	CASSPRTGTLNTEAFF
16	TRBV7-2	-	TRBD1	TRBJ2-7	TGTGCCAGCAGCTTAAGGCAAGGGGACAGACTATACGAGCAGTACTTC	CASSLRQGDRLYEQYF
13	TRBV6-4	many	-	TRBJ2-1	TGTGCCAGCAGTGACTCGGAGCCTGGAGAGCAGTTCTTC	CASSDSEPGEQFF
13	TRBV20-1	-	-	TRBJ2-5	TGCAGTGTCAGTAGTAACCTAGGGGAGACCCAGTACTTC	CSVSSNLGETQYF
16	TRBV25-1	-	TRBD1	TRBJ1-5	TGTGCCAGCAGTACCGGGACAGTCTTTAGCAATCAGCCCCAGCATTTT	CASSTGTVFSNQPQHF
18	TRBV5-1	-	-	TRBJ1-6	TGCGCCAGCAGCTTGGAGGGCGGAACGAACCCGGATAATTCACCCCTCCACTTT	CASSLEGGTNPDNSPLHF
15	TRBV19	-	-	TRBJ1-1	TGTGCCAGTAGTATACAGGGAGGAATGAACACTGAAGCTTTCTTT	CASSIQGGMNTEAFF
14	TRBV7-7	-	-	TRBJ2-1	TGTGCTAGCAGCTTAGGCACTAGAATAGGCGAGCAGTTCTTC	CASSLGTRIGEQFF
13	TRBV20-1	-	TRBD1	TRBJ1-1	TGCAGTGCTAGAACAGGGGTGAACACTGAAGCTTTCTTT	CSARTGVNTEAFF
13	TRBV2	few	-	TRBJ2-7	TGTGCCAGCAAGAGGACACTCTCCTACGAGCAGTACTTC	CASKRTLSYEQYF
17	TRBV15	-	TRBD2	TRBJ2-2	TGTGCCACCAGCAGGCAAGGGGCGGGAGGGCCTACCGGGGAGCTGTTTTTT	CATSRQGAGGPTGELFF
13	TRBV6-1	-	-	TRBJ2-5	TGTGCCAGCAGTATCCCAAGGGGGGAGACCCAGTACTTC	CASSIPRGETQYF
16	TRBV7-6	-	TRBD1	TRBJ2-1	TGTGCCAGCAGCTTAGCCGCCCAGACAGGGCTCAATGAGCAGTTCTTC	CASSLAAQTGLNEQFF
15	TRBV2	-	TRBD1	TRBJ1-2	TGTGCCAGCAGTTTTTCCGGGACAGGGGGCAGTGGCTACACCTTC	CASSFSGTGGSGYTF
14	TRBV11-2	once	-	TRBJ1-3	TGTGCCAGCAGCTTAGTTTCAGGGAGGAACACCATATATTTT	CASSLVSGRNTIYF
14	TRBV15	-	-	TRBJ2-2	TGTGCCACCACTCAGGACGGGAACACCGGGGAGCTGTTTTTT	CATTQDGNTGELFF
15	TRBV5-1	-	TRBD2	TRBJ2-1	TGCGCCAGCAGCATCGCGGGGGGGGAGATCAATGAGCAGTTCTTC	CASSIAGGEINEQFF
16	TRBV20-1	-	-	TRBJ2-7	TGCAGTGCTAGAGACCCCGGGCAGGGAAGGTCCTACGAGCAGTACTTC	CSARDPGQGRSYEQYF
11	TRBV15	-	-	TRBJ1-2	TGTGCCACGCAAGAATACTATGGCTACACCTTC	CATQEYYGYTF
12	TRBV6-6	-	-	TRBJ2-7	TGTGCCAGCAGTCCGGACAGATACGAGCAGTACTTC	CASSPDRYEQYF
17	TRBV4-3	-	TRBD2	TRBJ2-7	TGCGCCAGCAGCCAAGGGACTAGCGGGAGGGCCGGTCGGGAGCAGTACTTC	CASSQGTSGRAGREQYF
13	TRBV20-1	-	-	TRBJ2-5	TGCAGTGCGTCGACAGTGGGCCGAAAGACCCAGTACTTC	CSASTVGRKTQYF
15	TRBV7-9	few	TRBD1	TRBJ1-6	TGTGCCAGCAGCTTAGAAGCCGGGACAGAGTCACCCCTCCACTTT	CASSLEAGTESPLHF
13	TRBV7-3	few	-	TRBJ2-7	TGTGCCAGCAGCTTAGTCGTGGGACGCGAGCAGTACTTC	CASSLVVGREQYF
13	TRBV12-3/TRBV12-4	once	-	TRBJ1-1	TGTGCCAGCAGTTTACAGGGTACCAATGAAGCTTTCTTT	CASSLQGTNEAFF
14	TRBV24-1	-	TRBD1	TRBJ2-5	TGTGCCACCAGTGATTGGGACAGTCAAGAGACCCAGTACTTC	CATSDWDSQETQYF
15	TRBV5-1	-	-	TRBJ1-2	TGCGCCAGCAGCTTTCCGGGGGGAGCTAACTATGGCTACACCTTC	CASSFPGGANYGYTF
17	TRBV5-1	-	TRBD2	TRBJ2-7	TGCGCCAGCAGCCCCAGCGGGGGGGCCCGCAAAATCTACGAGCAGTACTTC	CASSPSGGARKIYEQYF
9	TRBV13	many	-	TRBJ2-1	TGTGCCAGCAGCTTACCATGGTTCTTC	CASSLPWFF
15	TRBV19	-	TRBD1	TRBJ2-7	TGTGCCAGTATAGGAAGGAAACAGGGGGTATACGAGCAGTACTTC	CASIGRKQGVYEQYF
13	TRBV5-6	-	TRBD1	TRBJ2-7	TGTGCCAGCAGCCCGACAGGGGGGTACGAGCAGTACTTC	CASSPTGGYEQYF
13	TRBV7-8	-	-	TRBJ2-7	TGTGCCAGCAGTCACGATCCCGGATACGAGCAGTACTTC	CASSHDPGYEQYF
15	TRBV20-1	-	TRBD1	TRBJ1-2	TGCAGAGCTAGATCTCCGGGACAGGATCCCAGTGGCTACACCTTC	CRARSPGQDPSGYTF
13	TRBV19	once	TRBD1	TRBJ1-5	TGTGCCACGGGACAGGGTAGCAATCAGCCCCAGCATTTT	CATGQGSNQPQHF
14	TRBV13	-	-	TRBJ2-5	TGTGCCAGCAGCGTAGAGTGGGAGTCAGAGACCCAGTACTTC	CASSVEWESETQYF
14	TRBV2	-	-	TRBJ1-1	TGTGCCAGCAGTGATCTAGGGAAGAACACTGAAGCTTTCTTT	CASSDLGKNTEAFF
14	TRBV7-9	once	-	TRBJ2-5	TGTGCCAGCTCACTACAGGGCGTCCGAGAGACCCAGTACTTC	CASSLQGVRETQYF
15	TRBV11-2	-	TRBD1	TRBJ2-7	TGTGCCAGCAGCTACGGGACAGGGCCGATTTACGAGCAGTACTTC	CASSYGTGPIYEQYF
18	TRBV7-2	-	TRBD2	TRBJ2-5	TGTGCCAGCAGCTTAGTGGGACTAGCGGGGGGGCTCCGGGAGACCCAGTACTTC	CASSLVGLAGGLRETQYF